This T cell receptor beta chain was captured by sequencing in a study of T cell responses to AZD1222 COVID-19 vaccine. Whole-study context: Second-dose groups at about 4 or about 12 weeks were pooled. Study conclusions and caveats: Reportedly, nearly half the spike-specific TCRs target unmutated variant regions.

Note on this clone: Its antigen is still unknown.

TCRdb keeps only in-frame clones here, not all; method: immunoSEQ multiplex PCR. The sample carries about 190,000 clones, about nine tenths recorded once. From germline, CDR1 is SGHTA and CDR2 FQGTGA. V was clipped by 1 base and J by 5 bases; unmatched bases: 6. The CDR3 runs to 15 residues. The clonotype was recovered from an adult in good health. The material was peripheral blood, obtained on day 0 of AZD1222 vaccination. The rearrangement joins TRBV7-3 to TRBJ2-5; TRBD2 aligns across 8 bases. CDR3 coding DNA: TGTGCCAGCAGCTTAAGCGGGGGGCCTGGGGAGACCCAGTACTTC. Its translation is CASSLSGGPGETQYF.